Presented here are 15 T cell receptor beta chains from one specimen sequenced in a study of human T cells and chemical hapten exposure. The time point was: pre-sensitization, week 0. Noted treatment: therapeutic diphenylcyclopropenone sensitization with weekly scalp DPC. TCRdb analysed the RACE reads with MiXCR anew, one entry per CDR3 protein. Of approximately 80,000 distinct CDR3 sequences in the sample, 14% are singletons; the top ten hold about 4.9%. The source material was whole blood, sampled in connection with sensitization to the hapten diphenylcyclopropenone (DPC). The source is a woman aged 50 to 60 with alopecia areata. Some clones in this sample may be carry-over from other donors' samples.

This clonotype appeared a few times. At one of its ends the junction is not consistent with the germline gene, which may arise from a read error. The V and J genes are TRBV28 and TRBJ1-4; D gene ambiguous. The length of the CDR3 is 11 residues. Germline V gives CDR1 MDHEN, CDR2 SYDVKM. The CDR3 is CASSSAENLFF. DNA of the CDR3: TGTGCCAGCAGTTCTGCGGAAAATCTGTTTTTT.

V gene TRBV6-1 combines with J gene TRBJ2-7; 9 bases align to TRBD2. This CDR3 region has 14 residues. V lost 2 bases, J lost 6 bases, and 5 bases stayed unmatched. CDR1 MNHNS and CDR2 SASEGT come from the germline V gene. CDR3 protein: CASSEMGLAFEQYF. CDR3 bases: TGTGCCAGCAGTGAAATGGGACTAGCTTTCGAGCAGTACTTC.

This clonotype occurred a few times. V is TRBV7-2 and J is TRBJ2-5; D call uncertain. CDR1 and CDR2 (germline): SGHTA, FQGNSA. The CDR3 contains 13 residues. The V end was cut by 8 bases, the J end by 1 base, with 11 bases between. The CDR3 loop reads CASGKRVQETQYF. CDR3 DNA: TGTGCCAGCGGCAAAAGGGTCCAAGAGACCCAGTACTTC.

This clonotype was counted a few times. The genes are TRBV7-9 and TRBJ2-1, with 7 bases fitting TRBD2. Germline values: CDR1 SEHNR, CDR2 FQNEAQ (reference sequence). The CDR3 runs 15 residues. V lost 5 bases and J lost 6; bases outside the gene matches: 10. DNA for the CDR3: TGTGCCAGCAGCCCTGGAGGACTAGTGGGCAATGAGCAGTTCTTC. Encoded protein: CASSPGGLVGNEQFF.

A few counts support this clonotype. J is TRBJ2-1 and V is TRBV3-1; 7 nucleotides line up with TRBD1. CDR1 and CDR2 from the germline V gene are LGHDT and YNNKEL (reference sequence). This CDR3 comprises 16 residues. V trimming: 6 bases; J trimming: 2 bases; junction bases outside the gene matches: 10. The CDR3 spells CASRNERQGPYNEQFF. CDR3 nucleotides: TGTGCCAGCAGGAATGAACGACAGGGACCCTACAATGAGCAGTTCTTC.

Ten or more counts support this clonotype. V is TRBV28 and J is TRBJ1-1; maybe TRBD1 (5 bases). This CDR3 has 14 amino acids. Germline V gene data show CDR1 as MDHEN and CDR2 as SYDVKM. The germline V and J ends were trimmed by 3 bases and 1 base, with 9 bases remaining between them. The CDR3 coding sequence is TGTGCCAGCAGTTTCGGGACGGAGAACACTGAAGCTTTCTTT. It encodes CASSFGTENTEAFF.

The rearrangement links TRBV4-1 to TRBJ1-2; 11 bases are a match to TRBD1. The V segment lost 5 bases and the J segment 3 bases; nucleotides outside the gene matches: 8. Germline V CDR1 and CDR2: MGHRA, YSYEKL. This CDR3 contains 16 residues. CDR3 loop: CASSEGQGASDYGYTF. The CDR3 DNA follows: TGCGCCAGCAGCGAAGGACAGGGGGCGTCCGACTATGGCTACACCTTC.

The chain carries TRBV29-1 and TRBJ1-1, with 12 bases lining up with TRBD1. CDR3 length: 12 amino acids. The junction had 3 bases not matched to a gene; V was cut back by 7 bases and J by 6 bases. Per the germline V gene, CDR1 is SQVTM and CDR2 is ANQGSEA. The CDR3, as DNA: TGCAGCGAGGGGACAGGGGGCGCTGAAGCTTTCTTT. Translated: CSEGTGGAEAFF.

V is TRBV20-1 and J is TRBJ1-2, with TRBD1 matching 8 bases. The length of the CDR3 is 12 residues. Germline trimming cut 3 bases from V and 4 bases from J; bases unmatched to any gene: 1. Germline-derived CDR1 and CDR2 are DFQATT and SNEGSKA (reference sequence). The CDR3 loop is CSARDRVYGYTF. CDR3 nucleotides: TGCAGTGCTAGGGACAGGGTCTATGGCTACACCTTC.

This clonotype has a handful of counts. The chain couples TRBV30 to TRBJ2-4, with D unclear. The V and J ends lost 2 bases and 1 base respectively, with 12 bases between them. The CDR3 extends over 15 amino acids. Per germline, CDR1 GTSNPN and CDR2 SVGIG (reference sequence). CDR3 residues: CAWSSTRVAKNIQYF. As DNA, the CDR3 is TGTGCCTGGAGTTCCACCCGGGTCGCCAAAAACATTCAGTACTTC.

The CDR3 region is CASSFLTGAVDTQYF. The DNA of the CDR3 is TGTGCCAGCAGTTTCTTGACGGGAGCTGTAGATACGCAGTATTTT. The chain has TRBV27 and TRBJ2-3; TRBD2 is a possible D gene (6 bases). Germline CDR1 MNHEY, CDR2 SMNVEV (reference sequence). This CDR3 spans 15 amino acids. V lost 3 bases to trimming and J lost 5 bases, with 15 bases between them.

The chain is built from TRBV28 and TRBJ2-7; 9 nucleotides agree with TRBD1. Germline V gene data show CDR1 as MDHEN and CDR2 as SYDVKM. CDR3 size: 15 residues. Trimming cost V 3 bases and J 6 bases; bases outside gene matches: 9. The CDR3 reads CASSFGTGRQVEQYF. CDR3 nucleotide sequence: TGTGCCAGCAGTTTTGGGACAGGGAGACAAGTCGAGCAGTACTTC.

The V call is TRBV6-2 or TRBV6-3, the J call TRBJ2-1, with 7 nucleotides matching TRBD2. The ends lost 4 bases at V and 5 bases at J; junction bases unmatched: 14. The length of the CDR3 is 17 residues. The germline CDR1 and CDR2 sequences are MNHEY and SVGEGT. CDR3 in amino acids: CASSSQVGAGYDNEQFF. CDR3 in DNA: TGTGCCAGCAGTTCTCAAGTGGGAGCGGGGTATGACAATGAGCAGTTCTTC.

This clonotype was seen only a few times. The chain recombines TRBV3-1 with TRBJ1-1; the D gene is possibly TRBD1 (5 bases). CDR1 LGHDT and CDR2 YNNKEL come from the germline V gene (reference sequence). The CDR3 extends over 14 amino acids. Deletions cut 1 base from V and 1 base from J, with 7 bases between. CDR3 bases: TGTGCCAGCAGCCAAGCCGACAGGAACACTGAAGCTTTCTTT. This sequence encodes CASSQADRNTEAFF.

By share of the sample, this clonotype is medium-sized. The chain couples TRBV4-1 to TRBJ2-3; D gene unclear. CDR1 MGHRA and CDR2 YSYEKL come from the germline V gene. This CDR3 is 16 amino acids long. Trimming left V 5 bases short and J 2 bases short, with 17 bases between. CDR3 sequence: CASSGVGFLVTDTQYF. The DNA of the CDR3 is TGCGCCAGCAGCGGAGTTGGGTTCTTAGTCACAGATACGCAGTATTTT.